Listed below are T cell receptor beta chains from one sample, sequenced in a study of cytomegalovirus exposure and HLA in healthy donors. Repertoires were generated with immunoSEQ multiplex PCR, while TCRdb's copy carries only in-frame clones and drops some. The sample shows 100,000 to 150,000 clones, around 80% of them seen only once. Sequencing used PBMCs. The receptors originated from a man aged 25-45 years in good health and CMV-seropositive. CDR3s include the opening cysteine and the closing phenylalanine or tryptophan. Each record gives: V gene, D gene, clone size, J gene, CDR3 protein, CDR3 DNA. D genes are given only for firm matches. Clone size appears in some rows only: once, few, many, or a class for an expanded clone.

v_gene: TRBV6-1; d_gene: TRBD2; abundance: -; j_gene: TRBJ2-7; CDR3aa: CASSGSTSGRSYEQYF; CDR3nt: TGTGCCAGCAGTGGTTCGACTAGCGGGAGATCCTACGAGCAGTACTTC
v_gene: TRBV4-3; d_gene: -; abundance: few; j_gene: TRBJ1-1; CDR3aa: CASSQVFGGRDTEAFF; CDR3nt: TGCGCCAGCAGCCAAGTTTTCGGGGGGCGAGACACTGAAGCTTTCTTT
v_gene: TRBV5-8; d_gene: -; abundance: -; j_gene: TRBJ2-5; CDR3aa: CASSPPVRFVETQYF; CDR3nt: TGTGCCAGCAGCCCCCCGGTTCGCTTTGTGGAGACCCAGTACTTC
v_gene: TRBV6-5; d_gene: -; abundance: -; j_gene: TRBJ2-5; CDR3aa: CASSYSLQGYQETQYF; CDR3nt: TGTGCCAGCAGTTACTCTCTCCAGGGGTACCAAGAGACCCAGTACTTC
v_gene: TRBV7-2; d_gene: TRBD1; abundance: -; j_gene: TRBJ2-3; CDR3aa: CASSLRTGVYYTDTQYF; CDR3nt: TGTGCCAGCAGCCTCAGGACAGGGGTCTATTACACAGATACGCAGTATTTT
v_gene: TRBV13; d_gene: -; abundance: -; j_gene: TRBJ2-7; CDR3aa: CASSPQRAFSYEQYF; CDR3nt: TGTGCCAGCAGCCCCCAGAGGGCCTTTTCCTACGAGCAGTACTTC
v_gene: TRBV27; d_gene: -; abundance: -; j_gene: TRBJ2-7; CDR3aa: CASSLSGRSSYEQYF; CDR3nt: TGTGCCAGCAGTTTATCTGGTAGGAGCTCCTACGAGCAGTACTTC
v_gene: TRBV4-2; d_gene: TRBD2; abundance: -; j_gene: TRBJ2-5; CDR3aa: CASSYGLGPETQYF; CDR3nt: TGTGCCAGCAGCTATGGACTAGGCCCGGAGACCCAGTACTTC
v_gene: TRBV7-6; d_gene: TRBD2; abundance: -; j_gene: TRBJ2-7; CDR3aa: CASSLATSGREQYF; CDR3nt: TGTGCCAGCAGCTTAGCGACTAGCGGCCGCGAGCAGTACTTC
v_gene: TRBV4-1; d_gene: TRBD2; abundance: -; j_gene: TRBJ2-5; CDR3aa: CASSQMTSIETQYF; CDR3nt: TGCGCCAGCAGCCAGATGACTAGCATTGAGACCCAGTACTTC
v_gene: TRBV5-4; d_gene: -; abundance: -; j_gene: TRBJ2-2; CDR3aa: CASSLPGNAGELFF; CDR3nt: TGTGCCAGCAGCTTGCCAGGAAACGCCGGGGAGCTGTTTTTT
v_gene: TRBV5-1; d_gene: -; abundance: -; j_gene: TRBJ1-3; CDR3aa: CASSGQNTIYF; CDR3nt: TGCGCCAGCAGTGGGCAGAACACCATATATTTT
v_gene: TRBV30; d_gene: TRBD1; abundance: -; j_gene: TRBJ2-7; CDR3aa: CAWTPGQPGEQYF; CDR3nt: TGTGCCTGGACTCCGGGACAGCCTGGCGAGCAGTACTTC
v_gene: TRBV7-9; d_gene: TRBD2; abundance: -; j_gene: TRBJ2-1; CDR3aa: CASSLVRLAGREQFF; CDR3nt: TGTGCCAGCAGCTTAGTGAGGCTAGCGGGACGCGAGCAGTTCTTC
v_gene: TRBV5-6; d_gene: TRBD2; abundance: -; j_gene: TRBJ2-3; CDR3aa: CASSGLAGDGTDTQYF; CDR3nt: TGTGCCAGCAGCGGACTAGCGGGAGATGGGACAGATACGCAGTATTTT
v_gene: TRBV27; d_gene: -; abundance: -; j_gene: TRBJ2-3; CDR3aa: CASSRGDTQYF; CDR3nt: TGTGCCAGCAGTAGGGGAGATACGCAGTATTTT
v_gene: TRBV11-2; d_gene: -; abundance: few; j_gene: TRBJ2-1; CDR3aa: CASSLVAGLYNEQFF; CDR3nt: TGTGCCAGCAGCTTAGTCGCGGGACTCTACAATGAGCAGTTCTTC
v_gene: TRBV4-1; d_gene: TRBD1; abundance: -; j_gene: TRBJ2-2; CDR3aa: CASSQYVTGQGAYTGELFF; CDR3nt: TGCGCCAGCAGCCAATACGTTACAGGACAGGGGGCTTACACCGGGGAGCTGTTTTTT
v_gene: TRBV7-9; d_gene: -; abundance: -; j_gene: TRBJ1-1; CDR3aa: CASRSGWTEAFF; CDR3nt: TGTGCCAGCCGCTCAGGTTGGACTGAAGCTTTCTTT
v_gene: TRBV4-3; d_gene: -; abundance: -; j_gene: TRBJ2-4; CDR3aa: CASSQRGAKNIQYF; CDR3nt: TGCGCCAGCAGCCAACGCGGGGCCAAAAACATTCAGTACTTC
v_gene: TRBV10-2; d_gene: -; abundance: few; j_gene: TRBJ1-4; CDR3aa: CASSLRVGEKLFF; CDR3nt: TGCGCCAGCAGTTTGCGGGTTGGAGAAAAACTGTTTTTT
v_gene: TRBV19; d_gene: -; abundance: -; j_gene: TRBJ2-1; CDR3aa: CASSIVLGVAVNEQFF; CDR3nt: TGTGCCAGTAGTATTGTCTTGGGAGTAGCGGTCAATGAGCAGTTCTTC
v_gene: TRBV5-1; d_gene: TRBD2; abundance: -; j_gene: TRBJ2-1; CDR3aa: CASSSTYSGSLYEQFF; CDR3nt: TGCGCCAGCAGCTCCACGTATAGCGGGAGTCTCTATGAGCAGTTCTTC
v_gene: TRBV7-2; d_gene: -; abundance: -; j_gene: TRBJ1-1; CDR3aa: CASSSRTDNTEAFF; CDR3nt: TGTGCCAGCAGTTCCCGGACAGATAACACTGAAGCTTTCTTT
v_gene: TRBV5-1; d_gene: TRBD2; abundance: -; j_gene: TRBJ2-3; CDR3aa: CASTPGTSGDTQYF; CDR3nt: TGCGCCAGCACCCCCGGGACTAGCGGAGATACGCAGTATTTT
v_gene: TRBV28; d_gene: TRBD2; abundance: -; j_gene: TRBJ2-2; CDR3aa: CASSPPAGGLNTGELFF; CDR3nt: TGTGCCAGCAGTCCGCCAGCGGGAGGGCTCAACACCGGGGAGCTGTTTTTT
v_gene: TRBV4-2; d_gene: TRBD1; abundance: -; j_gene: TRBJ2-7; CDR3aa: CASSRTATGTSYEQYF; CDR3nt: TGTGCCAGCAGCCGGACTGCGACAGGGACCTCCTACGAGCAGTACTTC
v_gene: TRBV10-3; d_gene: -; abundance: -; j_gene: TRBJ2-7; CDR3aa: CAITASSATDSYEQYF; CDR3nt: TGTGCCATCACTGCTTCGAGTGCAACCGACTCCTACGAGCAGTACTTC
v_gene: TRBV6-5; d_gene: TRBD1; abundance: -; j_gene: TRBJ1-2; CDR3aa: CASSTGQGLGYTF; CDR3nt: TGTGCCAGCAGTACTGGACAGGGGCTTGGCTACACCTTC
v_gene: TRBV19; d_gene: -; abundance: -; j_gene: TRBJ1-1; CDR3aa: CASSILVGDTEAFF; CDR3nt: TGTGCCAGTAGTATATTGGTAGGGGACACTGAAGCTTTCTTT
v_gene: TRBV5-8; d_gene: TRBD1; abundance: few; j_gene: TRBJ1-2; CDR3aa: CASSLTGAGSGGYTF; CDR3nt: TGTGCCAGCAGCTTGACAGGGGCCGGATCGGGAGGCTACACCTTC
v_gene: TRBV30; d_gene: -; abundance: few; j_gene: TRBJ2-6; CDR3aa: CAWTGTGANVLTF; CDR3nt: TGTGCCTGGACAGGGACTGGGGCCAACGTCCTGACTTTC
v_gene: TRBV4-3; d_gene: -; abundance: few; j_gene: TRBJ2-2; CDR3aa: CASSPHGSGELFF; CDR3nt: TGCGCCAGCAGCCCCCACGGGAGCGGGGAGCTGTTTTTT
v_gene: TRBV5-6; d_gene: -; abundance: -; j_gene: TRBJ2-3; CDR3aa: CASSHPEVSHTTDTQYF; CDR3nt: TGTGCCAGCAGCCACCCCGAAGTTAGCCATACCACAGATACGCAGTATTTT
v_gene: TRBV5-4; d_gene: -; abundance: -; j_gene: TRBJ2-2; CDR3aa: CASSLIRGNTGELFF; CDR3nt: TGTGCCAGCAGCTTGATTCGGGGGAACACCGGGGAGCTGTTTTTT
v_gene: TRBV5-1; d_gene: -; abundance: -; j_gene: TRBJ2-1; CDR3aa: CASSLAAGYREQFF; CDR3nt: TGCGCCAGCAGCTTGGCTGCCGGGTACCGTGAGCAGTTCTTC
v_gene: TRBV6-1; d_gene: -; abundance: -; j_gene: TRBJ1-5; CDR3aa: CASSEGTGMLPQHF; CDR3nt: TGTGCCAGCAGTGAGGGTACCGGGATGCTGCCCCAGCATTTT
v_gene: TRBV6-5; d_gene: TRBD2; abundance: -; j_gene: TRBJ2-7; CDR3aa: CASSYSSGSTYEQYF; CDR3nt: TGTGCCAGCAGTTACTCCAGCGGGAGTACCTACGAGCAGTACTTC
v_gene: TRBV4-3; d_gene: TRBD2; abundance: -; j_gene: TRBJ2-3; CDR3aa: CASSQVAGVGTDTQYF; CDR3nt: TGCGCCAGCAGCCAAGTTGCGGGAGTCGGCACAGATACGCAGTATTTT
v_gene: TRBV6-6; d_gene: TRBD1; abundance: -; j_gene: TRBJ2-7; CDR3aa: CASSSKGQGGNYEQYF; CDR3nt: TGTGCCAGCAGTTCCAAGGGACAGGGGGGGAACTACGAGCAGTACTTC
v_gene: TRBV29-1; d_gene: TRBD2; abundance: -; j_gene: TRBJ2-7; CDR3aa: CSVVWASGSYEQYF; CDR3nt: TGCAGCGTTGTTTGGGCTAGCGGTTCCTACGAGCAGTACTTC
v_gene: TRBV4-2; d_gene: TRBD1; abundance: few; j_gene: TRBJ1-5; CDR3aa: CASSHVIGTGQFHSNQPQHF; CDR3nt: TGTGCCAGCAGCCATGTTATTGGGACAGGCCAGTTCCATAGCAATCAGCCCCAGCATTTT
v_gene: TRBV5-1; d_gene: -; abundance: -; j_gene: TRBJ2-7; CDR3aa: CASSLEVGRGWFEQYF; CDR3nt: TGCGCCAGCAGCTTGGAGGTCGGCCGAGGTTGGTTCGAGCAGTACTTC
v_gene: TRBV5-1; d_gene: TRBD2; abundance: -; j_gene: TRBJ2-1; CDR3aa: CASTTDSGTKQFF; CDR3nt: TGCGCCAGCACGACGGACTCCGGGACTAAGCAGTTCTTC
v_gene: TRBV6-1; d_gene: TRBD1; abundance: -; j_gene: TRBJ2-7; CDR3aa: CASSARDRTYEQYF; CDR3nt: TGTGCCAGCAGTGCGCGGGACAGGACCTACGAGCAGTACTTC
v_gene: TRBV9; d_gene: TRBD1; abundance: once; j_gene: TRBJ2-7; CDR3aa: CASSATDRGPYEQYF; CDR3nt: TGTGCCAGCAGCGCCACCGACAGGGGGCCCTACGAGCAGTACTTC
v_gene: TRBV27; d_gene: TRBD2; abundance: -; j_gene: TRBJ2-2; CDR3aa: CASSSSGTRNTGELFF; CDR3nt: TGTGCCAGCAGTTCCTCCGGGACTAGAAACACCGGGGAGCTGTTTTTT
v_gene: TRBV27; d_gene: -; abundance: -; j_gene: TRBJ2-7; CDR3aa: CASSLTSSYEQYF; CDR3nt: TGTGCCAGCAGTCTGACTAGCTCCTACGAGCAGTACTTC
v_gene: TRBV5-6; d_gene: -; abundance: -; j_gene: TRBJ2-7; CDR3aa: CASSLPPGEQYF; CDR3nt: TGTGCCAGCAGCTTACCCCCCGGCGAGCAGTACTTC
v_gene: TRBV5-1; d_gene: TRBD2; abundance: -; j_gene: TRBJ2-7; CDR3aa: CASRGGDSEQYF; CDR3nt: TGCGCCAGCAGGGGGGGGGATTCGGAGCAGTACTTC
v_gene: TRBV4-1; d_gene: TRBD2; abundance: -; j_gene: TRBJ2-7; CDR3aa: CASSQSGTSASYEQYF; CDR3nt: TGCGCCAGCAGCCAATCCGGGACTAGCGCCTCCTACGAGCAGTACTTC
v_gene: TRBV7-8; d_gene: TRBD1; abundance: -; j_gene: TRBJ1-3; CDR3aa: CASSLNVGQGAGNTIYF; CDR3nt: TGTGCCAGCAGCTTAAACGTAGGACAGGGGGCTGGAAACACCATATATTTT
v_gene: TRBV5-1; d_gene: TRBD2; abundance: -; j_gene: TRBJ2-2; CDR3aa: CASSPGTSGMGGELFF; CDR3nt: TGCGCCAGCAGCCCCGGGACTAGCGGGATGGGCGGGGAGCTGTTTTTT